These 28 T cell receptor beta chains share one sample of origin, sequenced in a study of T cell responses to AZD1222 COVID-19 vaccine. Profiling relied on immunoSEQ multiplex PCR, and the TCRdb table lists in-frame clones only, not all of them. Among roughly 190,000 clones listed, roughly 90% were seen once. The material was peripheral blood, obtained 28 days after the second AZD1222 dose. The receptors stem from an adult who received the AZD1222 COVID-19 vaccine.

The CDR3 DNA reads TGCAGCGTCGAAACCCTCGGAACAGAATACAATGAGCAGTTCTTC. This codes for CSVETLGTEYNEQFF. This sequence joins TRBV29-1 and TRBJ2-1; the D is unclear. This CDR3 has 15 amino acids. CDR1 SQVTM and CDR2 ANQGSEA come from the germline V gene. V was pared by 6 bases and J by 4 bases, with 19 bases between.

The gene calls are TRBV7-2 and TRBJ2-1, with 11 bases identical to TRBD2. The V and J ends lost 2 bases and 1 base, in that order; junction bases with no gene match: 4. Germline V gene sequence: CDR1 SGHTA, CDR2 FQGNSA. The CDR3 has 17 residues. The CDR3 loop is CASSLLGLAVSYNEQFF. CDR3 DNA sequence: TGTGCCAGCAGCTTATTGGGACTAGCGGTTTCCTACAATGAGCAGTTCTTC.

The chain has TRBV24-1 and TRBJ1-5, with D possibly matching TRBD1 (6 bases). Germline loops: CDR1 KGHDR, CDR2 SFDVKD. The CDR3 has 16 residues. Trimming left V 2 bases short and J 7 bases short, with 17 bases between. The CDR3 loop reads CATSDSTGPGGQPQHF. CDR3 bases: TGTGCCACCAGTGATTCGACAGGCCCTGGGGGGCAGCCCCAGCATTTT.

This clone showed up just once. V is TRBV5-4 and J is TRBJ1-4; D uncertain. The germline CDR1 and CDR2 sequences are SGHNT and YYREEE (reference sequence). The V end was cut by 3 bases, the J end by 8 bases, with 11 bases between. The CDR3 runs to 13 residues. CDR3 loop: CASSSPLGEKLFF. CDR3 DNA sequence: TGTGCCAGCAGCTCTCCCTTGGGCGAAAAACTGTTTTTT.

This chain uses TRBV18 with TRBJ2-3; the D gene is possibly TRBD1 (5 bases). Germline-derived CDR1 and CDR2 are KGHSH and LQKENI. This CDR3 is 15 amino acids long. The V and J ends lost 6 bases and 0 bases respectively, with 13 bases between them. CDR3 residues: CASSADRTSTDTQYF. The DNA of the CDR3 is TGTGCCAGCTCGGCCGACAGAACCAGCACAGATACGCAGTATTTT.

The chain links TRBV2 to TRBJ1-2, with D hard to call. V lost 4 bases, J lost 2 bases, and 14 bases lay in between. Germline lookup yields CDR1 SNHLY and CDR2 FYNNEI. The CDR3 spans 15 residues. The CDR3 region has the DNA TGTGCCAGCAGTGGGTTTCGCGGCCTCAACTATGGCTACACCTTC. It specifies CASSGFRGLNYGYTF.

The rearrangement links TRBV5-1 to TRBJ2-3; TRBD2 matches at 8 bases. The J segment lost 2 bases and the V segment lost 5 bases, leaving 10 bases of the junction unmatched. CDR1 and CDR2 (germline): SGHRS, YFSETQ. The CDR3 spans 16 residues. The CDR3 DNA reads TGCGCCAGCAGTCCCATCAGCGGGAGCGCCACAGATACGCAGTATTTT. This translates into CASSPISGSATDTQYF. The complete variable domain, with remaining parts taken from reference TRBV5-1 and TRBJ2-3, reads KAGVTQTPRYLIKTRGQQVTLSCSPISGHRSVSWYQQTPGQGLQFLFEYFSETQRNKGNFPGRFSGRQFSNSRSEMNVSTLELGDSALYLCASSPISGSATDTQYFGPGTRLTVL.

This clone was observed once. J is TRBJ1-3 and V is TRBV10-3; D gene unclear. The CDR3 is 14 amino acids. Germline CDR1 is ENHRY and CDR2 is SYGVKD. The V and J ends lost 11 bases and 3 bases respectively, with 17 bases between them. CDR3 sequence (DNA): TGTGCCGGAACCGGGAGGGAAAGTGGAAACACCATATATTTT. Residues: CAGTGRESGNTIYF.

V gene TRBV11-1 combines with J gene TRBJ2-1; D unresolved. CDR1 is SGHAT, CDR2 FQDESV, per germline (reference sequence). Trimming cost V 0 bases and J 3 bases, with 9 bases left between them. This CDR3 spans 15 amino acids. For the CDR3, the DNA is TGTGCCAGCAGCTTAGCGGGAAACTTCTACAATGAGCAGTTCTTC. Protein product: CASSLAGNFYNEQFF.

This clone was counted once. V gene TRBV5-4 combines with J gene TRBJ1-2; D perhaps matches TRBD1 (5 bases). CDR3 length: 16 amino acids. Trimming left V 4 bases short and J 7 bases short, with 23 bases between. Per the germline V gene, CDR1 is SGHNT and CDR2 is YYREEE (reference sequence). In DNA form, the CDR3 reads TGTGCCAGCAGCACTGTTGATGGGGGATTAGTCGGTGGCTACACCTTC. Amino acids: CASSTVDGGLVGGYTF.

V and J are TRBV5-1 and TRBJ2-7; D remains ambiguous. The V end was cut by 0 bases, the J end by 2 bases, with 12 bases between. The CDR3 spans 15 residues. The germline V gene encodes CDR1 SGHRS and CDR2 YFSETQ. The CDR3 bases are TGCGCCAGCAGCTTGGAGACACAGACCCCCTACGAGCAGTACTTC. Translated: CASSLETQTPYEQYF.

The chain combines TRBV13 with TRBJ2-1, with D tentatively TRBD2 (6 bases). The CDR3 spans 15 residues. The germline CDR1 and CDR2 sequences are PRHDT and FYEKMQ (reference sequence). V was cut by 6 bases and J by 0 bases, with 12 bases left in between. CDR3: CASSFGGDSYNEQFF. As DNA, the CDR3 is TGTGCCAGCAGTTTCGGGGGTGACTCCTACAATGAGCAGTTCTTC.

V is TRBV30 and J is TRBJ1-4, with a tentative D call TRBD1 (5 bases). The V gene's germline CDR1 is GTSNPN and CDR2 SVGIG (reference sequence). V was cut by 3 bases and J by 7 bases, with 21 bases left in between. The CDR3 runs to 16 residues. CDR3 amino acids: CAWSWPIGGKVEKLFF. CDR3 coding DNA: TGTGCCTGGAGCTGGCCGATTGGGGGAAAGGTTGAAAAACTGTTTTTT. Combining the CDR3 with reference TRBV30 and TRBJ1-4 gives the whole variable domain SQTIHQWPATLVQPVGSPLSLECTVEGTSNPNLYWYRQAAGRGLQLLFYSVGIGQISSEVPQNLSASRPQDRQFILSSKKLLLSDSGFYLCAWSWPIGGKVEKLFFGSGTQLSVL.

V and J are TRBV28 and TRBJ1-5, with D tentatively TRBD1 (5 bases). The V gene lost 4 bases and the J gene lost 4 bases, with 23 bases spanning the gap. CDR1 is MDHEN and CDR2 is SYDVKM in the germline V gene. There are 18 residues in the CDR3. In DNA form, the CDR3 reads TGTGCCAGCAGTTCTCTATCTCCTCAGGGCGACCTTAATCAGCCCCAGCATTTT. It yields the protein CASSSLSPQGDLNQPQHF.

This chain uses TRBV19 with TRBJ1-2, with D maybe TRBD1 (6 bases). The ends were cut back, 7 bases at V and 4 bases at J, with 25 bases in the middle. Germline V gene sequence: CDR1 LNHDA, CDR2 SQIVND (reference sequence). This CDR3 has 17 amino acids. CDR3 DNA sequence: TGTGCCAGTACCCCTGCTGGGCGGGGGGCGCGAGGCTATGGCTACACCTTC. Amino acid sequence: CASTPAGRGARGYGYTF.

The V and J genes are TRBV2 and TRBJ1-1; no definite D call. The CDR3 loop spans 13 amino acids. Between the trimmed V and J ends, which lost 7 bases and 3 bases, there was a span of 12 bases. The germline V gene encodes CDR1 SNHLY and CDR2 FYNNEI. DNA for the CDR3: TGTGCCAGCAATAGGCAGATCTACACTGAAGCTTTCTTT. This translates into CASNRQIYTEAFF.

In this sample, this clone turned up many times. The V and J genes are TRBV20-1 and TRBJ1-4, with TRBD1 identical over 7 bases. Trimming took 7 bases from V and 12 from J; bases not matched to a gene: 8. Germline V gives CDR1 DFQATT, CDR2 SNEGSKA (reference sequence). The CDR3 extends over 11 amino acids. The CDR3, as DNA: TGCAGTGGGCCGAAAGGGGGCGAACTGTTTTTT. This translates into CSGPKGGELFF.

The chain combines TRBV18 with TRBJ2-5; D call uncertain. In germline, CDR1 is KGHSH, CDR2 LQKENI. Trimming took off 6 bases at V and 5 bases at J, with 19 bases between the two ends. CDR3 length: 15 residues. The CDR3 nucleotides are TGTGCCAGCTCGGCGTCCGTAGTCGGTGTGGAGACCCAGTACTTC. Translated: CASSASVVGVETQYF.

The chain carries TRBV10-3 and TRBJ1-2, with TRBD1 identical over 9 bases. The J segment lost 8 bases and the V segment lost 2 bases, leaving 3 bases of the junction unmatched. Germline lookup yields CDR1 ENHRY and CDR2 SYGVKD. The CDR3 covers 13 residues. CDR3 DNA: TGTGCCATCAGTGAGCCTGACAGGGGGGGCTACACCTTC. The encoded protein is CAISEPDRGGYTF.

The chain has TRBV6-2 or TRBV6-3 and TRBJ2-7, with D possibly called TRBD1 or TRBD2 (5 bases each). Looked up from germline, CDR1 is MNHEY and CDR2 is SVGEGT. The ends were cut back, 2 bases at V and 2 bases at J, with 13 bases in the middle. The CDR3 sequence is 15 residues long. The CDR3 coding sequence is TGTGCCAGCAGTTACGGGGCGGGTGGACCCTACGAGCAGTACTTC. Its protein product is CASSYGAGGPYEQYF.

J is TRBJ1-5 and V is TRBV11-2, with D perhaps matching TRBD1 (6 bases). The V gene lost 4 bases and the J gene lost 5 bases, with 21 bases spanning the gap. This CDR3 spans 17 amino acids. CDR1 and CDR2 from the germline V gene are SGHAT and FQNNGV. The CDR3 coding sequence is TGTGCCAGCAGCTCCAATTCAGAGACAGGCAACCATCAGCCCCAGCATTTT. Translated, it gives CASSSNSETGNHQPQHF.

This clone has more than one count but fewer than ten. This chain connects TRBV27 to TRBJ2-7, with 9 bases fitting TRBD2. The CDR3 has 16 residues. Germline V gene data show CDR1 as MNHEY and CDR2 as SMNVEV (reference sequence). V trimming: 3 bases; J trimming: 3 bases; junction bases outside the gene matches: 9. The CDR3 nucleotides read TGTGCCAGCAGTTTTACCCAGACTAGCGGAGACTACGAGCAGTACTTC. Its protein product is CASSFTQTSGDYEQYF.

The table lists this clone with a count of one. CDR3 region: CASSLGVGLAGYNEQFF. Written as DNA, the CDR3 is TGTGCCAGCAGCTTAGGAGTGGGGCTAGCGGGATATAATGAGCAGTTCTTC. The rearrangement links TRBV7-9 to TRBJ2-1; 9 nucleotides match TRBD2. CDR3 size: 17 residues. V was clipped by 1 base and J by 7 bases; unmatched bases: 11. Germline loops: CDR1 SEHNR, CDR2 FQNEAQ (reference sequence).

The chain links TRBV25-1 to TRBJ1-1; D not resolved. This CDR3 has 13 amino acids. CDR1 and CDR2 from the germline V gene are MGHDK and SYGVNS. V was cut by 5 bases and J by 1 base, with 8 bases left in between. The CDR3: CASSFASNTEAFF. The CDR3 nucleotides read TGTGCCAGCAGTTTTGCTTCGAACACTGAAGCTTTCTTT.

The genes are TRBV5-1 and TRBJ1-3, with D possibly TRBD1 on 5 matching bases. The germline V gene encodes CDR1 SGHRS and CDR2 YFSETQ. Trimming pared 4 bases from V and 4 bases from J, leaving 15 bases between. There are 15 residues in the CDR3. CDR3: CASSRDPAGGNTIYF. In DNA, the CDR3 is TGCGCCAGCAGCCGGGACCCGGCGGGCGGAAACACCATATATTTT.

The genes are TRBV5-1 and TRBJ2-2; TRBD1 matches 8 bases. CDR1 and CDR2 (germline): SGHRS, YFSETQ. The CDR3 covers 17 residues. The V segment lost 4 bases and the J segment 2 bases; nucleotides outside the gene matches: 10. CDR3 sequence (DNA): TGCGCCAGCAGCGGAGGGCAGGGGGCTCTCAACACCGGGGAGCTGTTTTTT. Protein sequence: CASSGGQGALNTGELFF.

With regard to this clone: Mismatch with germline at one junction end may stem from a read error. The chain combines TRBV20-1 with TRBJ2-5; 9 nucleotides align to TRBD2. The CDR3 contains 15 residues. Per the germline V gene, CDR1 is DFQATT and CDR2 is SNEGSKA (reference sequence). CDR3 nucleotide sequence: TGCAGTACTAGTGTCCTAGCGGGAAAACAAGAGACCCAGTACTTC. This encodes CSTSVLAGKQETQYF.

The table lists this clone with a count of one. V usage is TRBV13 and J usage is TRBJ2-3; weak D call: TRBD2 (7 bases). V was cut by 3 bases and J by 4 bases, with 11 bases left in between. The CDR3 length is 14 residues. CDR1 and CDR2 (germline): PRHDT, FYEKMQ (reference sequence). CDR3 in amino acids: CASSFTGRADTQYF. The CDR3, as DNA: TGTGCCAGCAGCTTCACAGGGAGGGCAGATACGCAGTATTTT.